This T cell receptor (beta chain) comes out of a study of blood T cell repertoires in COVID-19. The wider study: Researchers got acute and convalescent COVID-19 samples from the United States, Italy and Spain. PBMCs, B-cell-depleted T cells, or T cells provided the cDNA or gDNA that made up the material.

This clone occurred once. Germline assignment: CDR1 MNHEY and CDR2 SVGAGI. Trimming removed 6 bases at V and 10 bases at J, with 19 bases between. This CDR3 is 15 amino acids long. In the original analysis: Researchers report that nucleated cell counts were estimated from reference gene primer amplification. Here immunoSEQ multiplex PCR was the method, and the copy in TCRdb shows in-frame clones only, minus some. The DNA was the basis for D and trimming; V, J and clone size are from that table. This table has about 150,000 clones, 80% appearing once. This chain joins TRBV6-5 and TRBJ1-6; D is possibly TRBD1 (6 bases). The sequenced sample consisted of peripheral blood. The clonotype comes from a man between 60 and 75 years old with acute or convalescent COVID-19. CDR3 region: CASRDPGQGSSPLHF. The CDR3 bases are TGTGCCAGCAGAGATCCTGGGCAGGGGAGCTCACCCCTCCACTTT.